This section outlines one TCR beta chain sequence together with its context. Sequenced by immunoSEQ multiplex PCR; TCRdb stores in-frame clones only, minus some. The repertoire consists of some 120,000 clones, with around 90% occurring once and the leading ten covering about 2.5%. This sample stems from a study of control samples from healthy donors and cancer patients. The CDR3 totals 14 residues. The V gene's germline CDR1 is SGHRS and CDR2 YFSETQ. With 7 bases removed from V and 3 bases from J, the gap between germline ends came to 14 bases. The origin of this receptor is a woman in her 70s in good health. The V call is TRBV5-1, the J call TRBJ2-1; the D gene is possibly TRBD1 (6 bases). Sequencing input: blood. The CDR3 DNA is TGCGCCAGCGGAACACAGGGTGTCTACAATGAGCAGTTCTTC. This codes for CASGTQGVYNEQFF.